One and the same sample provided the 28 T cell receptor beta chains below, sequenced in a study of Ad26.COV2.S vaccination and SARS-CoV-2 variants. The treatment was: over 15 received Ad26.COV2.S at low or high dose, single or two shots; roughly five received placebo; per-sample allocation not given. Collection of samples fell on day 63 after the first vaccine or placebo injection. The data were produced by immunoSEQ multiplex PCR, yet TCRdb's version contains in-frame clones alone and is incomplete. The top ten clones hold 1.5% to 2% of a sample with about 400,000 clones, 92% of them seen once. The specimen was peripheral blood, collected in a trial of Ad26.COV2.S vaccine versus placebo. These receptors all come from a person between 18 and 65 years old who received the Ad26.COV2.S COVID-19 vaccine or a placebo.

The chain combines TRBV18 with TRBJ1-4; D call uncertain. V was clipped by 4 bases and J by 0 bases, with 6 bases between them. CDR3 size: 14 residues. CDR1 and CDR2 (germline): KGHSH, LQKENI. DNA of the CDR3: TGTGCCAGCTCACAAATACCAACTAATGAAAAACTGTTTTTT. Amino acid sequence: CASSQIPTNEKLFF.

CDR3 loop: CASSVCPAPEFLYCGYTF. The DNA of the CDR3 is TGTGCCAGCAGCGTATGTCCAGCCCCCGAATTCTTATACTGTGGCTACACCTTC. The V and J genes are TRBV9 and TRBJ1-2; D remains unclear. Germline V lookup: CDR1 SGDLS, CDR2 YYNGEE. Trimming stripped 1 base from V and 7 bases from J, with 26 bases between. The CDR3 sequence is 18 residues long.

The J gene is TRBJ1-3, the V gene TRBV12-3 or TRBV12-4; D gene uncertain. The V end lost 6 bases, the J end lost 2 bases, and 5 bases lay between the germline ends. The CDR3 covers 12 residues. CDR3 nucleotide sequence: TGTGCCAGCAGCCAACCTGGAAACACCATATATTTT. The encoded protein is CASSQPGNTIYF.

The chain combines TRBV29-1 with TRBJ2-5; TRBD2 agrees at 10 bases. The V segment lost 7 bases and the J segment 0 bases; nucleotides outside the gene matches: 8. This CDR3 has 15 amino acids. Germline-derived CDR1 and CDR2 are SQVTM and ANQGSEA. The CDR3, as DNA: TGCAGCGGGCTCGTAAGCGGGGGGGACCAAGAGACCCAGTACTTC. Translated, it gives CSGLVSGGDQETQYF.

CDR3 loop: CASSSVGDEQYF. CDR3 sequence (DNA): TGTGCCAGCAGCTCTGTGGGTGACGAGCAGTACTTC. V usage is TRBV7-9 and J usage is TRBJ2-7; D is undetermined. The V and J ends lost 4 bases and 5 bases respectively, with 9 bases between them. The CDR3 consists of 12 residues. Germline CDR1 and CDR2: SEHNR and FQNEAQ (reference sequence).

The V and J genes are TRBV7-9 and TRBJ1-6, with TRBD1 as a possible D gene (5 bases). CDR3 length: 16 residues. Looked up from germline, CDR1 is SEHNR and CDR2 is FQNEAQ (reference sequence). V lost 2 bases to trimming and J lost 4 bases, with 12 bases between them. In nucleotides, the CDR3 is TGTGCCAGCAGCTTACCGAGAGACAGTTATAATTCACCCCTCCACTTT. This sequence encodes CASSLPRDSYNSPLHF.

CDR3 loop: CASSIRIGDGYTF. The CDR3 coding sequence is TGTGCCAGTAGTATTCGAATCGGAGATGGCTACACCTTC. The chain links TRBV19 to TRBJ1-2; D not resolved. Deletions cut 3 bases from V and 6 bases from J, with 11 bases between. This CDR3 has 13 residues. Germline lookup yields CDR1 LNHDA and CDR2 SQIVND (reference sequence).

This chain links TRBV18 with TRBJ2-7, with 8 bases matching TRBD1. The V segment lost 5 bases and the J segment 5 bases; nucleotides outside the gene matches: 11. The CDR3 totals 15 residues. The germline V gene encodes CDR1 KGHSH and CDR2 LQKENI. The CDR3: CASSNIRGLFDEQYF. CDR3 DNA sequence: TGTGCCAGCTCAAATATCAGGGGGCTCTTCGACGAGCAGTACTTC.

The J gene is TRBJ1-4, the V gene TRBV18; tentative D call: TRBD1 (6 bases). Looked up from germline, CDR1 is KGHSH and CDR2 is LQKENI. The CDR3 length is 15 residues. V was shortened by 5 bases and J by 0 bases, with 10 bases between the two germline ends. The CDR3 sequence is CASSARTATNEKLFF. In DNA form, the CDR3 reads TGTGCCAGCTCAGCTAGGACAGCAACTAATGAAAAACTGTTTTTT.

The rearrangement joins TRBV19 to TRBJ2-3; D is possibly TRBD1 or TRBD2 (5 bases each). The CDR3 spans 16 residues. Germline V gives CDR1 LNHDA, CDR2 SQIVND (reference sequence). Trimming removed 4 bases at V and 4 bases at J, with 18 bases between. The CDR3: CASSTWAHGGPDTQYF. CDR3 sequence (DNA): TGTGCCAGTAGTACGTGGGCTCATGGGGGACCAGATACGCAGTATTTT.

V and J are TRBV13 and TRBJ2-7; D may be TRBD1 (5 bases). This CDR3 spans 12 amino acids. Trimming shortened V by 2 bases and J by 4 bases, and 6 bases separated the two germline ends. Per germline, CDR1 PRHDT and CDR2 FYEKMQ (reference sequence). The CDR3 DNA reads TGTGCCAGCAGCTTAAAGGGGTACGAGCAGTACTTC. Amino acids: CASSLKGYEQYF.

This chain uses TRBV5-4 with TRBJ1-2; tentatively, D is TRBD1 (6 bases). The CDR3 is 14 residues long. Per the germline V gene, CDR1 is SGHNT and CDR2 is YYREEE (reference sequence). V was clipped by 4 bases and J by 5 bases, with 15 bases between them. CDR3 in DNA: TGTGCCAGCAGCCCCTATGAAGGGGGGTATGGCTACACCTTC. It codes for CASSPYEGGYGYTF.

The rearrangement uses TRBV7-9 and TRBJ2-7; TRBD1 aligns across 7 bases. V was pared by 5 bases and J by 2 bases, with 3 bases of the junction left unmatched. Germline V gene data show CDR1 as SEHNR and CDR2 as FQNEAQ (reference sequence). CDR3 length equals 13 residues. For the CDR3, the DNA is TGTGCCAGCAGCGGAGACAGGGCCTACGAGCAGTACTTC. Protein sequence: CASSGDRAYEQYF.

CDR3: CASSGGLAGDNEQFF. The CDR3 DNA reads TGTGCCAGCAGCGGGGGACTAGCGGGGGACAATGAGCAGTTCTTC. The J gene is TRBJ2-1, the V gene TRBV11-2, with 14 bases matching TRBD2. V trimming: 5 bases; J trimming: 5 bases; junction bases outside the gene matches: 2. CDR3 size: 15 residues. Germline loops: CDR1 SGHAT, CDR2 FQNNGV.

The rearrangement joins TRBV18 to TRBJ2-1, with D unresolved. Trimming removed 3 bases at V and 9 bases at J, with 24 bases between. CDR3 length equals 17 residues. From germline, CDR1 is KGHSH and CDR2 LQKENI. The CDR3 region is CASSPPSTYGRDIEQFF. CDR3 coding DNA: TGTGCCAGCTCACCCCCCTCAACTTACGGCCGAGACATTGAGCAGTTCTTC.

This clone showed up just once. The genes are TRBV9 and TRBJ2-1, with D possibly TRBD2 on 6 matching bases. V gave up 0 bases and J gave up 4 bases, with 11 bases separating them. CDR1 is SGDLS and CDR2 is YYNGEE in the germline V gene. The CDR3 runs 15 residues. CDR3 DNA sequence: TGTGCCAGCAGCGTAGCCGGGACTTCTTACAATGAGCAGTTCTTC. It encodes CASSVAGTSYNEQFF.

This chain joins TRBV11-3 and TRBJ2-1; tentatively, D is TRBD2 (6 bases). The V end was cut by 5 bases, the J end by 9 bases, with 20 bases between. Germline-derived CDR1 and CDR2 are SGHNT and YENEEA. This CDR3 spans 15 amino acids. CDR3 loop: CASSADVRGQPEQFF. CDR3 nucleotides: TGTGCCAGCAGCGCAGACGTGCGGGGCCAACCTGAGCAGTTCTTC.

In DNA form, the CDR3 reads TGTGCCATCAGTGAGTCTGGGGCTGTCACTGAAGCTTTCTTT. Its protein product is CAISESGAVTEAFF. The chain uses TRBV10-3 and TRBJ1-1, with D perhaps TRBD1 (5 bases). Trimming removed 0 bases at V and 4 bases at J, with 9 bases between. The length of the CDR3 is 14 residues. Per germline, CDR1 ENHRY and CDR2 SYGVKD.

The chain joins TRBV19 to TRBJ2-7, with a weak D call TRBD2 (6 bases). CDR1 LNHDA and CDR2 SQIVND come from the germline V gene (reference sequence). V lost 4 bases, J lost 3 bases, and 16 bases lay in between. This CDR3 spans 15 amino acids. CDR3 region: CASSKQGGRDYEQYF. The DNA of the CDR3 is TGTGCCAGTAGTAAGCAGGGAGGAAGGGACTACGAGCAGTACTTC.

This chain joins TRBV5-1 and TRBJ1-1; 7 nucleotides match TRBD1. The trim removed 4 bases at V and 1 base at J, leaving 10 bases unmatched. The CDR3 has 16 residues. Germline V gene lookup returns CDR1 SGHRS and CDR2 YFSETQ. CDR3 in amino acids: CASSPQTGSQNTEAFF. CDR3 nucleotides: TGCGCCAGCAGCCCACAGACAGGGTCGCAGAACACTGAAGCTTTCTTT.

The genes are TRBV4-3 and TRBJ2-7, with TRBD2 matching over 9 bases. Germline CDR1 is LGHNA and CDR2 is YSLEER. The CDR3 consists of 17 residues. The trim removed 1 base at V and 5 bases at J, leaving 12 bases unmatched. CDR3 nucleotides: TGCGCCAGCAGCCAAGCCCCGGGACTAGCCCTTAATGACGAGCAGTACTTC. Translation gives CASSQAPGLALNDEQYF.

The chain couples TRBV6-2 or TRBV6-3 to TRBJ2-2; no firm D call. The germline V gene has CDR1 MNHEY and CDR2 SVGEGT. This CDR3 comprises 11 residues. With 8 bases removed from V and 4 bases from J, the gap between germline ends came to 5 bases. DNA of the CDR3: TGTGCCAGCTGCCGCACCGGGGAGCTGTTTTTT. It specifies CASCRTGELFF.

V is TRBV5-1 and J is TRBJ1-2; D is unclear. This CDR3 region has 13 residues. Deletions cut 0 bases from V and 4 bases from J, with 7 bases between. From germline, CDR1 is SGHRS and CDR2 YFSETQ. The CDR3 DNA reads as TGCGCCAGCAGCTTGGAAGGACCCTATGGCTACACCTTC. This sequence encodes CASSLEGPYGYTF. Complete variable domain (other parts from reference TRBV5-1 and TRBJ1-2): KAGVTQTPRYLIKTRGQQVTLSCSPISGHRSVSWYQQTPGQGLQFLFEYFSETQRNKGNFPGRFSGRQFSNSRSEMNVSTLELGDSALYLCASSLEGPYGYTFGSGTRLTVV.

The rearrangement uses TRBV12-3 or TRBV12-4 and TRBJ1-2; tentatively, D is TRBD1 (6 bases). Trimming cost V 6 bases and J 2 bases, with 10 bases left between them. The CDR3 is 13 amino acids. CDR3 protein: CASRTGGNYGYTF. In DNA, the CDR3 is TGTGCCAGCAGAACGGGGGGCAACTATGGCTACACCTTC.

This clone showed up just once. This chain joins TRBV19 and TRBJ1-1; 7 nucleotides match TRBD1. CDR3 size: 15 residues. V lost 5 bases to trimming and J lost 4 bases; unmatched junction nucleotides: 10. The germline CDR1 and CDR2 sequences are LNHDA and SQIVND (reference sequence). For the CDR3, the DNA is TGTGCCAGTAGTGTACGACCGGGACAGAGCACTGAAGCTTTCTTT. Amino acid sequence: CASSVRPGQSTEAFF.

V gene TRBV9 combines with J gene TRBJ2-3; 12 bases agree with TRBD2. The CDR3 runs to 18 residues. Germline V gene data show CDR1 as SGDLS and CDR2 as YYNGEE. V lost 0 bases and J lost 0; bases outside the gene matches: 5. The CDR3 DNA reads as TGTGCCAGCAGCGTAGGACTAGCGGGGGACGCTAGCACAGATACGCAGTATTTT. Translation gives CASSVGLAGDASTDTQYF.

V gene TRBV6-5 combines with J gene TRBJ1-5; D unclear. The CDR3 length is 14 residues. Germline CDR1 and CDR2: MNHEY and SVGAGI. The V end was cut by 0 bases, the J end by 1 base, with 4 bases between. The CDR3 is CASSYSGSNQPQHF. In DNA form, the CDR3 reads TGTGCCAGCAGTTACTCGGGGAGCAATCAGCCCCAGCATTTT.

This clone was found once. This rearrangement joins TRBV7-9 to TRBJ2-4; D uncertain. This CDR3 has 15 amino acids. In germline, CDR1 is SEHNR, CDR2 FQNEAQ (reference sequence). Trimming left V 0 bases short and J 0 bases short, with 6 bases between. This CDR3 is CASSLAGAAKNIQYF. CDR3 nucleotides: TGTGCCAGCAGCTTAGCGGGCGCAGCCAAAAACATTCAGTACTTC.